This T cell receptor beta chain comes out of a study of CD8+CD57+ T cells in acquired aplastic anemia. Study-wide points: Researchers report that some 31 CD8+ CDR3 sequences appeared in both patients and controls.

Those patients picked for sequencing had displayed CD8+CD57+ cell expansion on flow cytometry. Profiling that covered TCR beta VDJ and CDR3 relied on genomic DNA as its template. TCRdb reprocessed the reads via MiXCR and lists one record per CDR3 protein. The data contain about 160,000 distinct CDR3 sequences, around 48% of them singletons. As regards this clonotype: The target antigen is unknown.

The germline V gene encodes CDR1 SGHAT and CDR2 FQNNGV. The CDR3 runs to 16 residues. The V end was cut by 2 bases, the J end by 2 bases, with 14 bases between. The origin of this receptor is a human donor with aplastic anemia. The V call is TRBV11-2, the J call TRBJ2-3, with D possibly matching TRBD1 (5 bases). The sequencing input was sorted CD4+, CD8+, or CD8+CD57+ T cells (not recorded which) from PBMCs. CDR3 in DNA: TGTGCCAGCAGCTTATTCTCTGGGGCAGACACAGATACGCAGTATTTT. Its translation: CASSLFSGADTDTQYF.